Described below is a single T cell receptor beta chain sequence and its context. The antigen this receptor binds is unknown. Base qualities are not provided; no much larger clone lies one nucleotide away. This entry comes from a study of shared clonotypes between healthy human individuals (dated by TCRdb to the early 2020s). Looking at the study overall: A few men and two women, aged 18 to 49 years, made up the cohort. Per donor, three plates each were used for CD4 naive and CD4 memory, two for CD8 naive, and one for CD8 memory. The study deeply sequenced blood TCR repertoires of about five healthy adults to estimate repertoire size and the extent of clonotype sharing between individuals. To increase sequencing depth and limit assay-specific biases, different laboratories used diverse techniques to prepare libraries and sequence TCR repertoires. Between about 0.8 and 9 billion PBMCs per donor were obtained by leukapheresis. The paper as a whole reports these results and caveats: Higher generation probabilities were observed for clonotypes shared by all four sorted-subset donors than for non-shared clonotypes. Even with the large sequencing depth, rarefaction of the sorted-subset datasets indicated that sequencing was incomplete. Only blood was sampled, and tissue TCR repertoires likely differ from those in blood. Naive subsets generally had larger estimated clonotype richness than memory subsets did. Based on pairwise subsampling, the degree of clonotype sharing among donors was expected to be affected by sequencing depth. When a handful of donors were compared, the shared fraction of clonotypes was around 5.1% for naive CD4, around 4% for naive CD8, 2% to 2.5% for memory CD4, and 0.4% for memory CD8. Because the study included a small number of donors, the genetic and exposure-history diversity represented was limited.

CD8 naive samples were obtained by positive selection for CCR7 among CD45RO-negative cells, yielding a CD45RA+CCR7+ population from which TemRA cells were excluded. Healthy HIV-negative adults with no recently reported acute infections or vaccinations were included as donors. Every donor was a Caucasian adult living in Nashville, Tennessee, USA. After blood collection by leukapheresis, PBMCs were isolated using Ficoll-Histopaque density gradient centrifugation and then cryopreserved in the vapor phase of liquid nitrogen. Analytical flow cytometry was used to check the purity and quantity of every magnetically sorted T cell population. Genomic DNA was isolated from every sorted fraction and measured by UV absorbance on a Nanodrop 2000c. Using the deep immunoSEQ assay, multiplex PCR amplified TCR CDR3 regions from genomic DNA. Extracted genomic DNA from each cell subset was distributed evenly across all wells of several immunoSEQ 96-well plates, and each plate was treated as a replicate. For sorted subsets, approximately 210 ng genomic DNA, equal to 30,000 or so T cell genomes, was loaded into each replicate PCR. The purified libraries were quantified using a Qubit 3.0 fluorometer, sized with a Bioanalyzer 2100, and then quantified again using the KAPA Library Quantification kit. Each immunoSEQ 96-well plate was sequenced on its own single-read 150-cycle Illumina NextSeq 550 flow cell. Per the original workflow: Because the immunoSEQ output held only junctional sequences and lacked quality scores, the filtering could not match the filtering applied to full-length reads. To assign V/J genes and CDR3, sequences were annotated using PyIR, a Python wrapper for IgBLAST v1.9, with IMGT germline references. Any read was removed if the V/J assignment was weak (E-value above 1e-6), the CDR3 was missing, or the read contained stop codons, out-of-frame junctions, or ambiguous translated residues. A V3J clonotype was defined by an identical inferred V gene, J gene, and CDR3 amino acid sequence. To compute the percentage overlap between repertoires, the number of shared unique clonotypes was divided by the size of the smaller repertoire. RTK rarefaction, the Chao1 estimator, and Recon v2.1 estimates of unobserved clonotypes were used to assess repertoire richness. OLGA was used to compute generation probabilities for all TCRbeta clonotypes that the gDNA method yielded from several donors. This immuneACCESS table, as held by TCRdb, lists in-frame sequences with V and J called but not all clones. Of the missing ones, under half trace to an unresolved V gene in checked studies; the others have no known cause. V, J and clone size are those of that table, while D and trimming were read from the DNA. The sample contains hundreds of thousands of clones, approximately 95% of them found a single time. In total, the top ten clones hold approximately 0.11% of the sample.

Based on the germline V gene (reference sequence), the CDR1 and CDR2 sequences are LNHDA and SQIVND. The CDR3, cysteine through phenylalanine, is 13 amino acids long. The read is trimmed to its CDR3 DNA, 39 bases read in frame from base 1. After removal of 5 bases from V and 7 bases from J, the junction retains 3 bases not matched to a gene. The chain joins TRBV19 to TRBJ1-1, with 11 central nucleotides matching TRBD1. The source is a woman aged 25 to 39 in good health. Sequenced input: naive CD8+ T cells sorted from blood. The cell subset or site label for this specimen denotes: CD45RA+CCR7+. The DNA is as follows: TGTGCCAGTAGTTCGGGACAGGGGGTTGAAGCTTTCTTT. It specifies CASSSGQGVEAFF.